The 23 T cell receptor beta chains given below trace back to one sample, sequenced in a study of T cell responses to AZD1222 COVID-19 vaccine. TCRdb keeps only in-frame clones here, not all; method: immunoSEQ multiplex PCR. The table shows more than 100,000 clones, with more than 85% occurring only once. The input for sequencing was peripheral blood, taken 28 days after the second AZD1222 dose. These receptors were taken from an adult who received the AZD1222 COVID-19 vaccine.

The chain couples TRBV19 to TRBJ1-4; D gene ambiguous. Deletions cut 5 bases from V and 0 bases from J, with 10 bases between. Germline CDR1 reads LNHDA; CDR2 reads SQIVND (reference sequence). The CDR3 has 15 residues. The CDR3 sequence: CASSLDLATNEKLFF. As DNA, the CDR3 is TGTGCCAGTAGTCTTGATTTAGCAACTAATGAAAAACTGTTTTTT.

This sequence joins TRBV6-5 and TRBJ1-5, with D possibly TRBD1 on 6 matching bases. Trimming pared 6 bases from V and 5 bases from J, leaving 14 bases between. This CDR3 comprises 14 residues. CDR1 and CDR2 (germline): MNHEY, SVGAGI. The CDR3 spells CASRDSNEDQPQHF. The CDR3 DNA reads TGTGCCAGCAGGGACAGCAACGAGGATCAGCCCCAGCATTTT.

This chain links TRBV7-2 with TRBJ1-6; D is uncertain. CDR1 is SGHTA and CDR2 is FQGNSA in the germline V gene. The CDR3 is made up of 15 amino acids. The V end was cut by 1 base, the J end by 7 bases, with 11 bases between. In nucleotides, the CDR3 is TGTGCCAGCAGCTTAGACCCGGTCCCCAATTCACCCCTCCACTTT. It translates to CASSLDPVPNSPLHF.

This clone was seen just once. V gene TRBV10-3 combines with J gene TRBJ1-6, with D perhaps matching TRBD1 (6 bases). The V end lost 6 bases, the J end lost 2 bases, and 17 bases lay between the germline ends. This CDR3 region has 17 residues. CDR1 ENHRY and CDR2 SYGVKD come from the germline V gene. This CDR3 is CAISPGPGGTYNSPLHF. CDR3 in DNA: TGTGCCATCAGCCCAGGGCCCGGGGGCACCTATAATTCACCCCTCCACTTT.

This clone was seen a single time. The gene calls are TRBV7-2 and TRBJ1-1, with D unresolved. There are 14 residues in the CDR3. Germline CDR1 and CDR2: SGHTA and FQGNSA. V was clipped by 0 bases and J by 2 bases, with 7 bases between them. The CDR3 spells CASSLARINTEAFF. In DNA form, the CDR3 reads TGTGCCAGCAGCTTAGCGAGAATAAACACTGAAGCTTTCTTT. Using reference TRBV7-2 and TRBJ1-1 for the parts outside the CDR3, the full variable domain is GAGVSQSPSNKVTEKGKDVELRCDPISGHTALYWYRQSLGQGLEFLIYFQGNSAPDKSGLPSDRFSAERTGGSVSTLTIQRTQQEDSAVYLCASSLARINTEAFFGQGTRLTVV.

The chain employs TRBV7-3 and TRBJ2-1, with a weak D call TRBD1 (6 bases). This CDR3 spans 14 amino acids. Per the germline V gene, CDR1 is SGHTA and CDR2 is FQGTGA. The ends were cut back, 6 bases at V and 7 bases at J, with 16 bases in the middle. CDR3 in DNA: TGTGCCAGCAGTCCGACCCGGGACAATAATGAGCAGTTCTTC. This gives the protein CASSPTRDNNEQFF.

Here the CDR3 reads CASSPPEGPPGETQYF. The CDR3 DNA sequence: TGTGCCAGCTCACCACCCGAGGGGCCGCCTGGGGAGACCCAGTACTTC. The rearrangement joins TRBV18 to TRBJ2-5; D may correspond to TRBD1 or TRBD2 (5 bases each). Germline V gene data show CDR1 as KGHSH and CDR2 as LQKENI. The CDR3 is 16 residues long. Trimming took 0 bases from V and 5 from J, leaving 16 bases between them.

This chain joins TRBV12-3 or TRBV12-4 and TRBJ2-1; D might be TRBD2 (6 bases). This CDR3 has 13 amino acids. Trimming took off 0 bases at V and 6 bases at J, with 6 bases between the two ends. The CDR3 is CASSLAGGNEQFF. CDR3 DNA: TGTGCCAGCAGTTTAGCGGGAGGCAATGAGCAGTTCTTC.

This chain joins TRBV2 and TRBJ2-5; TRBD1 matches at 8 bases. The germline V gene encodes CDR1 SNHLY and CDR2 FYNNEI. CDR3 length equals 17 residues. V was pared by 7 bases and J by 1 base, with 14 bases of the junction left unmatched. The CDR3 protein is CASMGITRTGSQETQYF. CDR3 bases: TGTGCCAGCATGGGCATCACGCGGACAGGGTCCCAAGAGACCCAGTACTTC.

This rearrangement joins TRBV4-2 to TRBJ1-2, with a weak D call TRBD1 (5 bases). This CDR3 has 16 amino acids. Trimming cost V 3 bases and J 7 bases, with 21 bases left between them. CDR1 is LGHNA, CDR2 YNFKEQ, per germline. The CDR3 reads CASSQYRAGEGPGYTF. The CDR3 DNA follows: TGTGCCAGCAGCCAGTATCGGGCCGGAGAGGGACCTGGCTACACCTTC.

The chain employs TRBV20-1 and TRBJ2-7; D may correspond to TRBD1 or TRBD2 (5 bases each). CDR1 and CDR2 (germline): DFQATT, SNEGSKA (reference sequence). This CDR3 is built from 11 residues. The V end was cut by 3 bases, the J end by 5 bases, with 8 bases between. CDR3 region: CSASSGHEQYV. As DNA, the CDR3 is TGCAGTGCTAGTTCGGGGCACGAGCAGTACGTC.

This chain joins TRBV7-8 and TRBJ1-2; 8 positions match TRBD1. CDR1 is SGHVS and CDR2 is FQNEAQ in the germline V gene. The V segment lost 5 bases and the J segment 4 bases; nucleotides outside the gene matches: 9. The CDR3 loop spans 15 amino acids. CDR3 region: CASSPRTGRAYGYTF. The CDR3, as DNA: TGTGCCAGCAGCCCACGGACAGGGAGGGCCTATGGCTACACCTTC.

Written as DNA, the CDR3 is TGCAGCGTCTGCGACGGGAGCTCCTACAATGAGCAGTTCTTC. This encodes CSVCDGSSYNEQFF. The chain joins TRBV29-1 to TRBJ2-1; possible D gene TRBD2, 6 bases. This CDR3 comprises 14 residues. The germline V gene encodes CDR1 SQVTM and CDR2 ANQGSEA. Trimming left V 6 bases short and J 0 bases short, with 12 bases between.

The chain joins TRBV6-5 to TRBJ1-2; 8 bases align to TRBD1. Germline loops: CDR1 MNHEY, CDR2 SVGAGI. V was pared by 8 bases and J by 5 bases, with 13 bases of the junction left unmatched. The CDR3 extends over 15 amino acids. For the CDR3, the DNA is TGTGCCAGCCAGCCCCGGGGGCAGGGGGCTTATGGCTACACCTTC. Protein sequence: CASQPRGQGAYGYTF.

The gene calls are TRBV11-2 and TRBJ2-5, with 7 nucleotides matching TRBD1. The CDR3 has 15 residues. Per germline, CDR1 SGHAT and CDR2 FQNNGV. V was clipped by 3 bases and J by 1 base; unmatched bases: 5. The CDR3 protein is CASSFRDSRQETQYF. For the CDR3, the DNA is TGTGCCAGCAGCTTCCGGGACAGTCGCCAAGAGACCCAGTACTTC. Drawing the rest from reference TRBV11-2 and TRBJ2-5, the complete variable domain is EAGVAQSPRYKIIEKRQSVAFWCNPISGHATLYWYQQILGQGPKLLIQFQNNGVVDDSQLPKDRFSAERLKGVDSTLKIQPAKLEDSAVYLCASSFRDSRQETQYFGPGTRLLVL.

The chain recombines TRBV11-1 with TRBJ1-6, with 10 bases fitting TRBD1. The CDR3 is made up of 15 amino acids. V shed 5 bases, J shed 7 bases, and the junction held 5 bases outside the gene matches. From germline, CDR1 is SGHAT and CDR2 FQDESV (reference sequence). CDR3 region: CASSRGQGKNSPLHF. The CDR3 DNA reads TGTGCCAGCAGCCGGGGACAGGGGAAGAATTCACCCCTCCACTTT.

V usage is TRBV7-6 and J usage is TRBJ1-1; D may be TRBD1 (5 bases). This CDR3 has 17 amino acids. The germline V gene has CDR1 SGHVS and CDR2 FNYEAQ. The ends were cut back, 1 base at V and 3 bases at J, with 18 bases in the middle. Written as DNA, the CDR3 is TGTGCCAGCAGCTTAGGGAGGACTTCCCGGGGCGACACTGAAGCTTTCTTT. It yields the protein CASSLGRTSRGDTEAFF.

This clone was counted between two and nine times. This rearrangement joins TRBV18 to TRBJ1-1, with 7 bases aligning to TRBD1. CDR1 KGHSH and CDR2 LQKENI come from the germline V gene. V was clipped by 0 bases and J by 7 bases; unmatched bases: 5. This CDR3 comprises 14 residues. Here the CDR3 DNA reads TGTGCCAGCTCACCACCGGGGACAGCAATTGAAGCTTTCTTT. This translates into CASSPPGTAIEAFF.

The chain joins TRBV10-2 to TRBJ2-1; 7 positions match TRBD1. The CDR3 length is 12 residues. In germline, CDR1 is WSHSY, CDR2 SAAADI. Trimming at V came to 7 bases and at J to 9 bases, leaving 6 bases not matched to a gene. CDR3 in amino acids: CASTDRAGEQFF. The CDR3 nucleotides read TGCGCCAGCACAGACAGGGCAGGTGAGCAGTTCTTC.

This clone was observed once. This rearrangement joins TRBV29-1 to TRBJ2-3; 9 positions agree with TRBD2. Germline CDR1 and CDR2: SQVTM and ANQGSEA. The V and J ends lost 1 base and 3 bases, in that order; junction bases with no gene match: 8. The CDR3 contains 16 residues. CDR3 in amino acids: CSVEGLAAQATDTQYF. The CDR3, as DNA: TGCAGCGTTGAAGGACTAGCGGCACAAGCAACAGATACGCAGTATTTT.

The rearrangement links TRBV30 to TRBJ1-2; no clear D gene. Trimming shortened V by 4 bases and J by 4 bases, and 16 bases separated the two germline ends. CDR3 size: 14 residues. Germline V gives CDR1 GTSNPN, CDR2 SVGIG (reference sequence). In nucleotides, the CDR3 is TGTGCCTGGACCACCTGGAGCGGCGCCTATGGCTACACCTTC. It is translated as CAWTTWSGAYGYTF. Full variable domain (rest looked up from reference TRBV30 and TRBJ1-2): SQTIHQWPATLVQPVGSPLSLECTVEGTSNPNLYWYRQAAGRGLQLLFYSVGIGQISSEVPQNLSASRPQDRQFILSSKKLLLSDSGFYLCAWTTWSGAYGYTFGSGTRLTVV.

The chain employs TRBV30 and TRBJ1-1; D is uncertain. The V gene lost 0 bases and the J gene lost 5 bases, with 10 bases spanning the gap. The germline gives CDR1 GTSNPN, CDR2 SVGIG (reference sequence). The CDR3 runs 13 residues. The CDR3 is CAWSVGRRTEAFF. The CDR3 coding sequence is TGTGCCTGGAGTGTAGGGCGGCGGACTGAAGCTTTCTTT.

About this clone: The junction departs from the called germline gene at one end, perhaps through a read error. This rearrangement joins TRBV27 to TRBJ2-1, with TRBD2 identical over 12 bases. The CDR3 loop spans 15 amino acids. Germline assignment: CDR1 MNHEY and CDR2 SMNVEV (reference sequence). This CDR3 reads CASSPWTSGNNEQLF. CDR3 bases: TGTGCCAGCAGTCCTTGGACTAGCGGGAACAATGAGCAGCTCTTC.